This is a list of T cell receptor beta chains from one sample in a study of cytomegalovirus exposure and HLA in healthy donors. Profiling relied on immunoSEQ multiplex PCR, and the TCRdb table lists in-frame clones only, not all of them. The table for this sample gives some 180,000 clones. Sequenced material: PBMCs. The receptors shown here come from a man under 40 in good health and CMV-seronegative. The CDR3 runs from the conserved cysteine through the conserved F or W. D genes are given only for firm matches.

v_gene,d_gene,j_gene,len,CDR3nt,CDR3aa
TRBV5-1,.,TRBJ2-7,15,TGCGCCAGCAGCCTGGGAGGGACAGCTCCCTACGAGCAGTACTTC,CASSLGGTAPYEQYF
TRBV11-3,TRBD1,TRBJ2-7,15,TGTGCCAGCAGCTTAGTCGGGACAGGGGGTACCGAGCAGTACTTC,CASSLVGTGGTEQYF
TRBV18,.,TRBJ1-1,13,TGTGCCAGCTCATCCAGGGGTGACACTGAAGCTTTCTTT,CASSSRGDTEAFF
TRBV19,TRBD1,TRBJ1-1,15,TGTGCCAGTAGTCCGCGGACAGGGTTGAACACTGAAGCTTTCTTT,CASSPRTGLNTEAFF
TRBV9,.,TRBJ1-2,15,TGTGCCAGCAGCGTAGAGGTCGGAGCTAACTATGGCTACACCTTC,CASSVEVGANYGYTF
TRBV7-7,.,TRBJ2-2,11,TGTGCCAGCAGCCACAGGGGGGAGCTGTTTTTT,CASSHRGELFF
TRBV14,TRBD1,TRBJ2-7,21,TGTGCCAGCAGCCAAGATCTATTGGGGACAGGGGGAATAATTAACCCCTACGAGCAGTACTTC,CASSQDLLGTGGIINPYEQYF
TRBV7-2,TRBD1,TRBJ2-1,15,TGTGCCAGCAGCTTCCGACAGGGATCATACAATGAGCAGTTCTTC,CASSFRQGSYNEQFF
TRBV5-1,.,TRBJ2-7,12,TGCGCCAGCAGCTTAAGGGGTAGGGAGCAGTACTTC,CASSLRGREQYF
TRBV4-3,TRBD1,TRBJ1-2,19,TGCGCCAGCAGCCGCCTATCAGGGGGCAGGGAGAGGGAAAACTATGGCTACACCTTC,CASSRLSGGRERENYGYTF
TRBV7-8,.,TRBJ1-3,16,TGTGCCAGCAGCTTAGATGGGGGACTCTCTGGAAACACCATATATTTT,CASSLDGGLSGNTIYF
TRBV27,TRBD1,TRBJ1-5,15,TGTGCCAGCAGTTTCTTGGGACAGACCAATCAGCCCCAGCATTTT,CASSFLGQTNQPQHF
TRBV7-2,.,TRBJ1-3,18,TGTGCCAGCAGTCCTGAAGAGGCAGGGTCCTTCTCTGGAAACACCATATATTTT,CASSPEEAGSFSGNTIYF
TRBV15,.,TRBJ1-4,15,TGTGCCACCAGCGCCCCAGGGGCAACTAATGAAAAACTGTTTTTT,CATSAPGATNEKLFF
TRBV6-5,TRBD1,TRBJ1-5,14,TGTGCCAGCAGTACGCAGGGGGCGGATCAGCCCCAGCATTTT,CASSTQGADQPQHF
TRBV6-5,.,TRBJ1-1,13,TGTGCCAGCAGTCCTCTCTCGAAGGGAGCAGCTTTCTTT,CASSPLSKGAAFF
TRBV5-1,TRBD2,TRBJ2-3,15,TGCGCCAGCAGCTTGTTGCGGGGGGGCACAGATACGCAGTATTTT,CASSLLRGGTDTQYF
TRBV9,.,TRBJ2-2,16,TGTGCCAGCAGCAGACGACAGGGAGGGAACACCGGGGAGCTGTTTTTT,CASSRRQGGNTGELFF
TRBV19,TRBD1,TRBJ1-2,16,TGTGCCAGTAAGATCCAGACAGGGATGACGGACTATGGCTACACCTTC,CASKIQTGMTDYGYTF
TRBV27,.,TRBJ1-6,17,TGTGCCAGCAGTTTACCTTCAGGGGCAGGGAATAATTCACCCCTCCACTTT,CASSLPSGAGNNSPLHF
TRBV28,.,TRBJ1-3,14,TGTGCCAGCATCAGGGGCGGTAGTGGAAACACCATATATTTT,CASIRGGSGNTIYF
TRBV29-1,TRBD1,TRBJ1-5,15,TGCAGCGTGATACCACGGACAGGAGGGTCAGAGCCCCAGCATTTT,CSVIPRTGGSEPQHF
TRBV6-5,TRBD1,TRBJ1-5,14,TGTGCCAGCAGTACGAATGACAGGGGTTTCTCCCAGCATTTT,CASSTNDRGFSQHF
TRBV5-4,TRBD1,TRBJ1-2,14,TGTGCCAGCAGCTCTGGACAGGCTTACTATGGCTACACCTTC,CASSSGQAYYGYTF
TRBV5-6,.,TRBJ1-1,16,TGTGCCAGCAGCCTGTACTCTCGGGGAGTGAACACTGAAGCTTTCTTT,CASSLYSRGVNTEAFF
TRBV28,TRBD1,TRBJ2-1,14,TGTGCCAGCAGTTTTAGGGACAGCTACAATGAGCAGTTCTTC,CASSFRDSYNEQFF
TRBV7-2,.,TRBJ2-2,13,TGTGCCAGCAGCTTTTCCGGGACCGGGGAGCTGTTTTTT,CASSFSGTGELFF
TRBV19,.,TRBJ2-7,14,TGTGCCAGTAAAAAAGACAGAAGCTCCTACGAGCAGTACTTC,CASKKDRSSYEQYF